The 32 T cell receptor beta chains below all came from one sample that was sequenced in a study of cytomegalovirus exposure and HLA in healthy donors. It was with 60 Vbeta and 13 Jbeta primers that the PCR ran. Some clones are missing from TCRdb's copy, which holds only in-frame ones; the method was immunoSEQ multiplex PCR. The sample shows about 190,000 clones, roughly three quarters of them seen only once. Sequencing was performed on PBMCs. These receptors originate from a woman aged 18 to 35 in good health and CMV-seronegative.

This clone was found once. The chain uses TRBV2 and TRBJ1-6; unclear D gene. This CDR3 spans 11 amino acids. Trimming cost V 5 bases and J 7 bases, with 3 bases left between them. Germline CDR1 SNHLY, CDR2 FYNNEI. CDR3 loop: CASSLNSPLHF. The CDR3 coding sequence is TGTGCCAGCAGTTTAAATTCACCCCTCCACTTT. Based on the CDR3 plus reference TRBV2 and TRBJ1-6, the full variable domain is EPEVTQTPSHQVTQMGQEVILRCVPISNHLYFYWYRQILGQKVEFLVSFYNNEISEKSEIFDDQFSVERPDGSNFTLKIRSTKLEDSAMYFCASSLNSPLHFGNGTRLTVT.

The rearrangement joins TRBV7-9 to TRBJ2-5; D remains ambiguous. Germline V gives CDR1 SEHNR, CDR2 FQNEAQ (reference sequence). The V gene lost 10 bases and the J gene lost 5 bases, with 20 bases spanning the gap. This CDR3 is built from 14 residues. CDR3 sequence: CATRTETDRETQYF. CDR3 nucleotide sequence: TGTGCCACCCGCACAGAGACCGATCGGGAGACCCAGTACTTC.

This clone has just one count. In DNA form, the CDR3 reads TGTGCCAGCAGCTTGGAGCAGGGATCGGAAAAACTGTTTTTT. This gives the protein CASSLEQGSEKLFF. J is TRBJ1-4 and V is TRBV5-4, with D perhaps TRBD1 (5 bases). The germline V gene has CDR1 SGHNT and CDR2 YYREEE (reference sequence). The CDR3 has 14 amino acids. Trimming left V 0 bases short and J 8 bases short, with 11 bases between. Drawing the rest from reference TRBV5-4 and TRBJ1-4, the complete variable domain is ETGVTQSPTHLIKTRGQQVTLRCSSQSGHNTVSWYQQALGQGPQFIFQYYREEENGRGNFPPRFSGLQFPNYSSELNVNALELDDSALYLCASSLEQGSEKLFFGSGTQLSVL.

The rearrangement joins TRBV28 to TRBJ1-2, with 12 bases matching TRBD1. Germline values: CDR1 MDHEN, CDR2 SYDVKM. The CDR3 is 15 residues long. Trimming removed 3 bases from V and 8 bases from J; junction bases left unmatched: 7. CDR3 DNA sequence: TGTGCCAGCAGTTTGGAGGGACAGGGGGCTTGGGGCTACACCTTC. As protein: CASSLEGQGAWGYTF.

The genes are TRBV5-1 and TRBJ2-7; 12 bases line up with TRBD2. The CDR3 length is 17 residues. Germline lookup yields CDR1 SGHRS and CDR2 YFSETQ. V shed 2 bases and J 2 bases; nucleotides not matched to a gene: 8. The CDR3 loop is CASSFGLAGGIPYEQYF. Here the CDR3 DNA reads TGCGCCAGCAGCTTCGGGCTAGCGGGGGGGATACCCTACGAGCAGTACTTC.

In regard to this clone: Other DNA sequences in this specimen translate into the identical CDR3. The chain combines TRBV7-6 with TRBJ2-3; D is unclear. Germline loops: CDR1 SGHVS, CDR2 FNYEAQ. Trimming removed 5 bases from V and 2 bases from J, with 14 bases in between. This CDR3 region has 15 residues. As DNA, the CDR3 is TGTGCCAGCAGCCTGACTCTTCGGTCCACAGATACGCAGTATTTT. This translates into CASSLTLRSTDTQYF.

V and J are TRBV4-1 and TRBJ2-5; no definite D call. Gene TRBJ2-7 matches the end of the DNA better, so the J call may be wrong. The CDR3 is 18 residues long. Germline assignment: CDR1 MGHRA and CDR2 YSYEKL. As DNA, the CDR3 is TGCGCCAGCAGCCCGATCCCGTCCGCGGAGTCGGTCTGGTACGAGCAGTACTTC. Protein: CASSPIPSAESVWYEQYF.

The chain is built from TRBV30 and TRBJ1-2, with D maybe TRBD1 (6 bases). The V gene's germline CDR1 is GTSNPN and CDR2 SVGIG (reference sequence). V lost 3 bases to trimming and J lost 6 bases, with 11 bases between them. This CDR3 contains 12 residues. CDR3 sequence (DNA): TGTGCCTGGAGCGAAGGACAGCATGGCTACACCTTC. Its protein is CAWSEGQHGYTF.

This clone was detected a few times. The V call is TRBV6-5, the J call TRBJ1-3; D is possibly TRBD1 (5 bases). CDR3 length equals 15 residues. V dropped 2 bases and J dropped 3 bases, with 11 bases sitting between them. The germline gives CDR1 MNHEY, CDR2 SVGAGI. CDR3 protein: CASSYVQGGGNTIYF. Here the CDR3 DNA reads TGTGCCAGCAGTTACGTCCAGGGAGGTGGAAACACCATATATTTT.

V and J are TRBV27 and TRBJ1-4, with D possibly matching TRBD1 (5 bases). CDR3 length: 14 amino acids. With 10 bases removed from V and 5 bases from J, the gap between germline ends came to 17 bases. Germline V gene sequence: CDR1 MNHEY, CDR2 SMNVEV (reference sequence). CDR3 sequence: CANPHGGRNEKLFF. CDR3 in DNA: TGTGCCAATCCACATGGGGGGAGAAATGAAAAACTGTTTTTT.

As concerns this clone: This sample includes further DNA sequences coding for the same CDR3. This sequence joins TRBV5-1 and TRBJ1-3, with D unclear. The CDR3 sequence is 14 residues long. V was cut by 0 bases and J by 0 bases, with 4 bases left in between. The V gene's germline CDR1 is SGHRS and CDR2 YFSETQ. This CDR3 is CASSLAGSGNTIYF. The CDR3 region has the DNA TGCGCCAGCAGCTTGGCGGGCTCTGGAAACACCATATATTTT.

This clone was picked up one time. This rearrangement joins TRBV9 to TRBJ2-4; 9 positions agree with TRBD2. V lost 6 bases, J lost 3 bases, and 10 bases stayed unmatched. The CDR3 runs 16 residues. Per the germline V gene, CDR1 is SGDLS and CDR2 is YYNGEE. The CDR3 sequence: CASTPGGGAFKNIQYF. The CDR3 DNA follows: TGTGCCAGCACCCCCGGCGGGGGGGCGTTCAAAAACATTCAGTACTTC.

The rearrangement joins TRBV19 to TRBJ1-5; 8 nucleotides match TRBD1. Trimming cost V 4 bases and J 1 base; bases outside gene matches: 6. CDR3 length: 16 residues. From germline, CDR1 is LNHDA and CDR2 SQIVND (reference sequence). CDR3 nucleotides: TGTGCCAGTAGTAAGGGCGGGGACAGGAGCAATCAGCCCCAGCATTTT. The encoded protein is CASSKGGDRSNQPQHF.

V gene TRBV4-2 combines with J gene TRBJ2-7; maybe TRBD2 (6 bases). Germline CDR1 LGHNA, CDR2 YNFKEQ. Trimming removed 1 base at V and 0 bases at J, with 13 bases between. The CDR3 runs to 16 residues. CDR3 in DNA: TGTGCCAGCAGCCAAGCACGGGACTTCAGCTCCTACGAGCAGTACTTC. Amino acid sequence: CASSQARDFSSYEQYF.

This sequence joins TRBV5-8 and TRBJ1-5, with TRBD1 matching 10 bases. After removal of 1 base from V and 6 bases from J, the junction contained 7 bases not matched to a gene. Germline values: CDR1 SGHTS, CDR2 YDEGEE. This CDR3 has 16 residues. The CDR3 DNA sequence: TGTGCCAGCAGCTTGAGACAGGGGGCTAATGGTCAGCCCCAGCATTTT. Translated: CASSLRQGANGQPQHF.

The chain couples TRBV28 to TRBJ1-5; maybe TRBD1 (5 bases). Per the germline V gene, CDR1 is MDHEN and CDR2 is SYDVKM. The CDR3 has 16 amino acids. V dropped 7 bases and J dropped 0 bases, with 16 bases sitting between them. CDR3 loop: CASISPRQGSNQPQHF. CDR3 nucleotides: TGTGCCAGCATAAGTCCGAGGCAGGGTAGCAATCAGCCCCAGCATTTT. Filled out from reference TRBV28 and TRBJ1-5, the complete variable domain reads DVKVTQSSRYLVKRTGEKVFLECVQDMDHENMFWYRQDPGLGLRLIYFSYDVKMKEKGDIPEGYSVSREKKERFSLILESASTNQTSMYLCASISPRQGSNQPQHFGDGTRLSIL.

DNA of the CDR3: TGTGCCAGCTCAAGGGGGAAGCGGGAGTACGAGCAGTACTTC. Translating it yields CASSRGKREYEQYF. The chain couples TRBV18 to TRBJ2-7, with TRBD2 matching over 8 bases. CDR3 length: 14 residues. Per germline, CDR1 KGHSH and CDR2 LQKENI. V lost 5 bases and J lost 4; bases outside the gene matches: 7.

V usage is TRBV5-1 and J usage is TRBJ2-1, with D uncertain. This CDR3 region has 16 residues. With 0 bases removed from V and 0 bases from J, the gap between germline ends came to 10 bases. Germline V CDR1 and CDR2: SGHRS, YFSETQ. The CDR3: CASSLGTSLSYNEQFF. The CDR3 coding sequence is TGCGCCAGCAGCTTGGGAACTTCTCTCTCCTACAATGAGCAGTTCTTC.

This clone turned up a few times. The chain carries TRBV28 and TRBJ2-7; TRBD2 is a possible D gene (6 bases). Germline V gene lookup returns CDR1 MDHEN and CDR2 SYDVKM. V dropped 5 bases and J dropped 2 bases, with 16 bases sitting between them. The CDR3 runs 15 residues. The CDR3 DNA is TGTGCCAGCAGTCCCACCTCGGGGGACCCCTACGAGCAGTACTTC. It codes for CASSPTSGDPYEQYF. The whole variable domain, remainder taken from reference TRBV28 and TRBJ2-7, is DVKVTQSSRYLVKRTGEKVFLECVQDMDHENMFWYRQDPGLGLRLIYFSYDVKMKEKGDIPEGYSVSREKKERFSLILESASTNQTSMYLCASSPTSGDPYEQYFGPGTRLTVT.

The V gene is TRBV6-5, the J gene TRBJ1-1, with D uncertain. The ends were cut back, 0 bases at V and 2 bases at J, with 13 bases in the middle. This CDR3 contains 16 residues. Per germline, CDR1 MNHEY and CDR2 SVGAGI. CDR3 region: CASSYSNPRTNTEAFF. The CDR3 DNA reads TGTGCCAGCAGTTACTCGAATCCCCGGACTAACACTGAAGCTTTCTTT.

This clone was detected only a few times. V usage is TRBV11-1 and J usage is TRBJ2-1, with D hard to call. The CDR3 covers 13 residues. V gave up 2 bases and J gave up 4 bases, with 6 bases separating them. CDR1 and CDR2 from the germline V gene are SGHAT and FQDESV (reference sequence). The CDR3 region has the DNA TGTGCCAGCAGCTTATGGAGTTACAATGAGCAGTTCTTC. As protein: CASSLWSYNEQFF.

This clone was seen just once. The rearrangement uses TRBV6-1 and TRBJ1-1; 10 bases are a match to TRBD1. Germline CDR1 is MNHNS and CDR2 is SASEGT. The V segment lost 4 bases and the J segment 5 bases; nucleotides outside the gene matches: 7. The CDR3 covers 15 residues. CDR3 bases: TGTGCCAGCAGTGCGTCGGGACAGGGGAAAACTGAAGCTTTCTTT. Translation: CASSASGQGKTEAFF.

This chain connects TRBV27 to TRBJ1-4; D may be TRBD1 (5 bases). This CDR3 is built from 15 residues. Germline CDR1 reads MNHEY; CDR2 reads SMNVEV (reference sequence). Trimming removed 3 bases at V and 4 bases at J, with 12 bases between. The CDR3 nucleotides read TGTGCCAGCAGTTTCGACAGACCTAATAATGAAAAACTGTTTTTT. This codes for CASSFDRPNNEKLFF.

This clone occurred a few times. This chain joins TRBV19 and TRBJ2-3; D possibly corresponds to TRBD1 (5 bases). CDR1 is LNHDA and CDR2 is SQIVND in the germline V gene (reference sequence). Trimming removed 7 bases from V and 5 bases from J, with 16 bases in between. The CDR3 is made up of 14 amino acids. The CDR3 here is CASKWQGQEDTQYF. CDR3 DNA sequence: TGTGCCAGTAAATGGCAGGGTCAAGAAGATACGCAGTATTTT.

The chain couples TRBV5-6 to TRBJ2-7; 10 positions match TRBD2. The CDR3 is 15 residues long. The V segment lost 1 base and the J segment 5 bases; nucleotides outside the gene matches: 6. The germline V gene has CDR1 SGHDT and CDR2 YYEEEE. This CDR3 is CASSLLLAGVNEQYF. The DNA of the CDR3 is TGTGCCAGCAGCTTGTTGCTAGCGGGAGTCAACGAGCAGTACTTC.

This clone was found once. The V gene is TRBV4-1, the J gene TRBJ1-1; 7 bases are a match to TRBD1. This CDR3 has 18 residues. Losses at the gene ends were 8 bases for V and 0 bases for J; bases not matched to a gene: 18. The germline gives CDR1 MGHRA, CDR2 YSYEKL. The CDR3 is CASSPEIGRGLVNTEAFF. The CDR3 DNA reads as TGCGCCAGCTCCCCCGAGATCGGCAGGGGGTTGGTGAACACTGAAGCTTTCTTT.

This chain joins TRBV29-1 and TRBJ1-1, with a weak D call TRBD1 (5 bases). This CDR3 is 14 amino acids long. CDR1 and CDR2 (germline): SQVTM, ANQGSEA. The V end was cut by 7 bases, the J end by 0 bases, with 15 bases between. For the CDR3, the DNA is TGCAGCGCCGTTGGGGGGGAGATGAACACTGAAGCTTTCTTT. Amino acids: CSAVGGEMNTEAFF.

This chain links TRBV18 with TRBJ2-7; a possible D gene is TRBD1 (5 bases). The germline CDR1 and CDR2 sequences are KGHSH and LQKENI. V was pared by 0 bases and J by 3 bases, with 12 bases between. The CDR3 covers 15 residues. The CDR3 region is CASSPPSQGDYEQYF. In DNA form, the CDR3 reads TGTGCCAGCTCACCACCGAGTCAGGGTGACTACGAGCAGTACTTC.

The chain recombines TRBV11-3 with TRBJ2-1, with D tentatively TRBD1 (6 bases). V was shortened by 0 bases and J by 9 bases, with 9 bases between the two germline ends. This CDR3 has 13 residues. Germline V gene sequence: CDR1 SGHNT, CDR2 YENEEA. Written as DNA, the CDR3 is TGTGCCAGCAGCTTAGATGGGGGCAGTGAGCAGTTCTTC. Protein product: CASSLDGGSEQFF.

This clone was counted a few times. The chain is built from TRBV29-1 and TRBJ2-7; 7 bases are shared with TRBD2. V dropped 2 bases and J dropped 6; count of bases not matched to a gene: 10. CDR3 length: 14 amino acids. Germline assignment: CDR1 SQVTM and CDR2 ANQGSEA. This CDR3 reads CSVEREGSASEQYF. The CDR3 DNA reads as TGCAGCGTTGAAAGGGAGGGTTCGGCAAGCGAGCAGTACTTC.

The chain has TRBV19 and TRBJ2-1; 9 bases are shared with TRBD2. Trimming cost V 10 bases and J 9 bases; bases outside gene matches: 16. The CDR3 is made up of 15 amino acids. Per germline, CDR1 LNHDA and CDR2 SQIVND (reference sequence). This CDR3 is CATSPRASGMGEQFF. The CDR3 DNA is TGTGCCACCTCACCTCGGGCTAGCGGGATGGGTGAGCAGTTCTTC.

Concerning this clone: This sample also contains other DNA sequences that code for the same CDR3. V and J are TRBV2 and TRBJ1-5; a weak D match, TRBD1 (5 bases). This CDR3 has 14 residues. From germline, CDR1 is SNHLY and CDR2 FYNNEI. The ends were cut back, 2 bases at V and 1 base at J, with 6 bases in the middle. The CDR3 bases are TGTGCCAGCAGTGAACAGGGAAGCAATCAGCCCCAGCATTTT. Translating gives CASSEQGSNQPQHF.